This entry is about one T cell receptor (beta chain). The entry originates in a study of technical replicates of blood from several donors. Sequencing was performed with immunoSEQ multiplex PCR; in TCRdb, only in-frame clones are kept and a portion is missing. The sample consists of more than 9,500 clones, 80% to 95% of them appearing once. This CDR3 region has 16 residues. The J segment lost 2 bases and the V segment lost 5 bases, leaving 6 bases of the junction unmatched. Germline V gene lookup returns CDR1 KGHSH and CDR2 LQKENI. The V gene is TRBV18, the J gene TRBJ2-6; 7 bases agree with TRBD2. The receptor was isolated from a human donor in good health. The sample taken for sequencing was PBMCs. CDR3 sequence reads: CASSGLAVAGANVLTF. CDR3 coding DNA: TGTGCCAGCTCAGGGCTAGCGGTTGCTGGGGCCAACGTCCTGACTTTC.